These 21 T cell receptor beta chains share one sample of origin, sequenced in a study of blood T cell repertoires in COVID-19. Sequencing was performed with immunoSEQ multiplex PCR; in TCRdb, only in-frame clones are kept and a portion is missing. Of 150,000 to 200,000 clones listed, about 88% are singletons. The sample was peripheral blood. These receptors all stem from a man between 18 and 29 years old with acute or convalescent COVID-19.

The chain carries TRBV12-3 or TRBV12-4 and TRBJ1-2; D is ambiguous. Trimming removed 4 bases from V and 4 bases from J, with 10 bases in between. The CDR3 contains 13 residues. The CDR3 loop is CASSSNAGYGYTF. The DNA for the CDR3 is TGTGCCAGCAGTTCCAATGCGGGCTATGGCTACACCTTC.

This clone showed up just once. The CDR3 loop reads CASSKVGGVYNEQFF. The CDR3 nucleotides read TGTGCCAGCAGCAAAGTCGGCGGGGTCTACAATGAGCAGTTCTTC. The V call is TRBV21-1, the J call TRBJ2-1; the table's TRBD2 call for D was not verified on the DNA. TRBV21-1 is classified as a pseudogene. This CDR3 is 15 amino acids long.

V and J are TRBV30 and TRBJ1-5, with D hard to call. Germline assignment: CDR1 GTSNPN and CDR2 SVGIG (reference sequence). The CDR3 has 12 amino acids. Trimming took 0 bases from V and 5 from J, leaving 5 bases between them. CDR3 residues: CAWSVAYQPQHF. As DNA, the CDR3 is TGTGCCTGGAGTGTAGCCTATCAGCCCCAGCATTTT.

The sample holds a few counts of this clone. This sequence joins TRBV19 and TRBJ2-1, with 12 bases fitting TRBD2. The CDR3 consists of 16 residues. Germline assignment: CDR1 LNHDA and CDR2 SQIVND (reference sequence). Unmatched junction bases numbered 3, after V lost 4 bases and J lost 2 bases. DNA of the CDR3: TGTGCCAGTAGTAACCGACTAGCGGGGGCCTACAATGAGCAGTTCTTC. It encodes CASSNRLAGAYNEQFF. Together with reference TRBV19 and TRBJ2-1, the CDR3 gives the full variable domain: DGGITQSPKYLFRKEGQNVTLSCEQNLNHDAMYWYRQDPGQGLRLIYYSQIVNDFQKGDIAEGYSVSREKKESFPLTVTSAQKNPTAFYLCASSNRLAGAYNEQFFGPGTRLTVL.

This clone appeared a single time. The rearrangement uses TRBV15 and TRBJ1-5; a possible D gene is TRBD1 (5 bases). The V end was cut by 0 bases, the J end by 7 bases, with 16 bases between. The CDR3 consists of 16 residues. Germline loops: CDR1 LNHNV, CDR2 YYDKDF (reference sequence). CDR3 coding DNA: TGTGCCACCAGCAGAGATATTCAGGGAGGCTGGCAGCCCCAGCATTTT. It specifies CATSRDIQGGWQPQHF.

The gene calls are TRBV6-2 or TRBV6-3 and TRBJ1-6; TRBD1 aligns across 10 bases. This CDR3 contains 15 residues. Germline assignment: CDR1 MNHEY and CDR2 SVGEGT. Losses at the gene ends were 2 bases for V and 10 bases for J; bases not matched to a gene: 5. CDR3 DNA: TGTGCCAGCAGTTACGTTCGGACAGGGGGATCACCCCTCCACTTT. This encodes CASSYVRTGGSPLHF.

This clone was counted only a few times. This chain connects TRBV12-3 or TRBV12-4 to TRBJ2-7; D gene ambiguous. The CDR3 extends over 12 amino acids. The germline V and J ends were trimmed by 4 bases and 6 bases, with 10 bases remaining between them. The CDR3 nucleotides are TGTGCCAGCAGTTCCCAGATCCGCGAGCAGTACTTC. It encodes CASSSQIREQYF.

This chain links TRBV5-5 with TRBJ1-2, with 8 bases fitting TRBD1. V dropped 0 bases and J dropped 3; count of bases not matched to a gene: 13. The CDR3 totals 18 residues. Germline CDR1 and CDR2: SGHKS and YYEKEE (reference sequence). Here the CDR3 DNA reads TGTGCCAGCAGCTTGGAAGCTGATGACAGGGGACGCGACTATGGCTACACCTTC. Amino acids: CASSLEADDRGRDYGYTF.

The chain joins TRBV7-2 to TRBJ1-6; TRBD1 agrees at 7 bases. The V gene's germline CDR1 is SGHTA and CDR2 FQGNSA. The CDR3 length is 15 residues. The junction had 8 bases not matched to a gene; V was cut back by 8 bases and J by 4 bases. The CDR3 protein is CASRPPGQYNSPLHF. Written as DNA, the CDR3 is TGTGCCAGCCGCCCACCGGGACAGTATAATTCACCCCTCCACTTT.

In nucleotides, the CDR3 is TGTGCCAGTAGTATAATTGACAGGGGGCATGAGCAGTTCTTC. This encodes CASSIIDRGHEQFF. The genes are TRBV19 and TRBJ2-1; 10 positions match TRBD1. CDR3 length: 14 residues. Germline assignment: CDR1 LNHDA and CDR2 SQIVND (reference sequence). V lost 2 bases to trimming and J lost 8 bases; unmatched junction nucleotides: 3.

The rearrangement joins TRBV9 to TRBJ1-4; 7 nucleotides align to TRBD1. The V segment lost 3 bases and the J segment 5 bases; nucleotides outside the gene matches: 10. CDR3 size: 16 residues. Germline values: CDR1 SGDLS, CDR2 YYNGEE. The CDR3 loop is CASSASTGFGNEKLFF. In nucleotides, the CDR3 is TGTGCCAGCAGCGCCTCGACAGGGTTTGGCAATGAAAAACTGTTTTTT.

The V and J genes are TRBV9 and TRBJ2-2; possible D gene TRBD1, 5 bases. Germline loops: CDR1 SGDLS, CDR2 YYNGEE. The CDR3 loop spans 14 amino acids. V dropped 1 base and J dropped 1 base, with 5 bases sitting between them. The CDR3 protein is CASSVRGNTGELFF. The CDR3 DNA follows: TGTGCCAGCAGCGTAAGGGGGAACACCGGGGAGCTGTTTTTT.

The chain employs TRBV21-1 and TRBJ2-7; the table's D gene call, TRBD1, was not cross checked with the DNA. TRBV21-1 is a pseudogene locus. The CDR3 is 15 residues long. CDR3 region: CASSGGTVVPYEQYF. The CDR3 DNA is TGTGCCAGCAGCGGTGGGACAGTAGTACCCTACGAGCAGTACTTC.

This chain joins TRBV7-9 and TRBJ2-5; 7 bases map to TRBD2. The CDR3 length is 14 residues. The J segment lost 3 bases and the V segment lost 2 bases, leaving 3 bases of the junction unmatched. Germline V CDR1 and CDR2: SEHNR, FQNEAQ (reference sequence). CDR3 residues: CASSLLAGEETQYF. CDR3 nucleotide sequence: TGTGCCAGCAGCTTATTAGCGGGTGAAGAGACCCAGTACTTC.

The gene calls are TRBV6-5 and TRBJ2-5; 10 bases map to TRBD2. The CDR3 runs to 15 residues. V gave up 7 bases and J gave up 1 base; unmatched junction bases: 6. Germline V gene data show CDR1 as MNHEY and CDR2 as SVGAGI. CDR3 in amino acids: CASTLAGGTQETQYF. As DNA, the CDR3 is TGTGCCAGCACCTTAGCGGGGGGAACCCAAGAGACCCAGTACTTC.

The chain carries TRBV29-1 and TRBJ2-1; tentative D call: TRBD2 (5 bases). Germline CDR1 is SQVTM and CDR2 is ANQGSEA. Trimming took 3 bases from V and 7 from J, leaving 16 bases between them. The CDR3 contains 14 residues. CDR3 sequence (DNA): TGCAGCGTTGATAGCAGCGGTCCCGCGAATGAGCAGTTCTTC. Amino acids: CSVDSSGPANEQFF.

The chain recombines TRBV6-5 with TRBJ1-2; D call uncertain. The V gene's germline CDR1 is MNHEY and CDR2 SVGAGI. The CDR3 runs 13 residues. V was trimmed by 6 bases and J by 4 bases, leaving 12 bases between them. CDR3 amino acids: CASRVAGSYGYTF. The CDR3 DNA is TGTGCCAGCAGGGTAGCCGGGTCCTATGGCTACACCTTC.

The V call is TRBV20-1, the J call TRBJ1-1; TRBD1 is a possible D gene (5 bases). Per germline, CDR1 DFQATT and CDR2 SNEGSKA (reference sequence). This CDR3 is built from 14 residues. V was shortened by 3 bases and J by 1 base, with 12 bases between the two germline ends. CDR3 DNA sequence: TGCAGTGCTAGTAGGGGCAACCAGAACACTGAAGCTTTCTTT. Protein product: CSASRGNQNTEAFF.

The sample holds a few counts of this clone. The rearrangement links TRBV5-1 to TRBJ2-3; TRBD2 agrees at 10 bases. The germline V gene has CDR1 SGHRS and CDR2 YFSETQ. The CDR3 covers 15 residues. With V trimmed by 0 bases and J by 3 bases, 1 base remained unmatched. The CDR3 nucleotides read TGCGCCAGCAGCTTGGGGGGACTAGCGACAGATACGCAGTATTTT. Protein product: CASSLGGLATDTQYF.

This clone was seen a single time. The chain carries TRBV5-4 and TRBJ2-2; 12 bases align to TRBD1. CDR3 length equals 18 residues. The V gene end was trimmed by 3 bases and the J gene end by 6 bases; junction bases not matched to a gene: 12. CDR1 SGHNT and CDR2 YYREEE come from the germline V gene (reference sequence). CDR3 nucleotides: TGTGCCAGCAGCTACCGGGACAGGGGGCCACTAGTGGCCGGGGAGCTGTTTTTT. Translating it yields CASSYRDRGPLVAGELFF.

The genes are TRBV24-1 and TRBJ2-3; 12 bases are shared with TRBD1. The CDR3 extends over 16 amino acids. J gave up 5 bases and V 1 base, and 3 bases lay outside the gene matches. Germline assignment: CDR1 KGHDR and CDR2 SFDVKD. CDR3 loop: CATSDFGTGGVDTQYF. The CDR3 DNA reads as TGTGCCACCAGTGATTTTGGGACAGGGGGCGTAGATACGCAGTATTTT.